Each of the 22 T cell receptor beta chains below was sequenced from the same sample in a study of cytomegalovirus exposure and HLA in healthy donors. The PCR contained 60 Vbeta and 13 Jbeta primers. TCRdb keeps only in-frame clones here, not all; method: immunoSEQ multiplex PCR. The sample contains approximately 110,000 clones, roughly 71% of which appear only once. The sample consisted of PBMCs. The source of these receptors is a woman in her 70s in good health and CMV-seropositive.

The CDR3 sequence is CASNRLAGGGNEQFF. CDR3 DNA: TGTGCCAGCAATCGGCTAGCGGGGGGCGGGAATGAGCAGTTCTTC. This chain connects TRBV2 to TRBJ2-1; 11 nucleotides match TRBD2. CDR1 is SNHLY, CDR2 FYNNEI, per germline. CDR3 length equals 15 residues. V dropped 7 bases and J dropped 7; count of bases not matched to a gene: 9.

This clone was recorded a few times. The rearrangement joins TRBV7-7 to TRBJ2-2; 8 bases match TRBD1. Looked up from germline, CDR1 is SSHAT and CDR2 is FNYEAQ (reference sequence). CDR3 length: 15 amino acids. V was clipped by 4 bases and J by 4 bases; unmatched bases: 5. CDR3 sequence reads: CASSSRTGSTGELFF. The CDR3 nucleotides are TGTGCCAGCAGCTCCCGGACAGGGAGCACCGGGGAGCTGTTTTTT.

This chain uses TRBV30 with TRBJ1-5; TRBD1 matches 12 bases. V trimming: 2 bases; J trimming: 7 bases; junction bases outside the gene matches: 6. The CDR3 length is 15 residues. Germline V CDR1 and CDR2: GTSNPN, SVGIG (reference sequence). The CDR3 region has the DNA TGTGCCTGGAGTTTAACCGGGACAGGGGGCCAGCCCCAGCATTTT. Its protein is CAWSLTGTGGQPQHF. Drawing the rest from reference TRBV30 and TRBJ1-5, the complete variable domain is SQTIHQWPATLVQPVGSPLSLECTVEGTSNPNLYWYRQAAGRGLQLLFYSVGIGQISSEVPQNLSASRPQDRQFILSSKKLLLSDSGFYLCAWSLTGTGGQPQHFGDGTRLSIL.

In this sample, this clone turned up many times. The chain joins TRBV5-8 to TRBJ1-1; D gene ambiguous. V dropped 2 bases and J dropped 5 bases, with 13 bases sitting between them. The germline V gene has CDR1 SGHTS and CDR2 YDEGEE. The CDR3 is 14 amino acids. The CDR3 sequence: CASSFSYSSTEAFF. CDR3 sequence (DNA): TGTGCCAGCAGCTTTTCCTATTCGAGTACTGAAGCTTTCTTT.

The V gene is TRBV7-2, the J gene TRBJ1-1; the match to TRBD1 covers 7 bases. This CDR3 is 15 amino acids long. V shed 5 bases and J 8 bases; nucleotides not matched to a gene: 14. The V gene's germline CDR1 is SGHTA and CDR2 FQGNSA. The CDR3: CASSLTPNRDSEAFF. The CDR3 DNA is TGTGCCAGCAGCCTAACCCCCAACCGGGACAGCGAAGCTTTCTTT.

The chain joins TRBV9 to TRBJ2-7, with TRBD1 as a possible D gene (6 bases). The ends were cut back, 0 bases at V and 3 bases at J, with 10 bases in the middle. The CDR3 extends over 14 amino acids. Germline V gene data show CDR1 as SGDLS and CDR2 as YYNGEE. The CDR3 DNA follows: TGTGCCAGCAGCGTAGAACAGGGAAACTACGAGCAGTACTTC. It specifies CASSVEQGNYEQYF.

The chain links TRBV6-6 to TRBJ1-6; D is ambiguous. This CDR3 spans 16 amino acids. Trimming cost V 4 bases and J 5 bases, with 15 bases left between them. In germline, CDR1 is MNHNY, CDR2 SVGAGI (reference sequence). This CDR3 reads CASSSQEEGNNSPLHF. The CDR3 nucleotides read TGTGCCAGCAGTTCCCAGGAGGAGGGAAATAATTCACCCCTCCACTTT.

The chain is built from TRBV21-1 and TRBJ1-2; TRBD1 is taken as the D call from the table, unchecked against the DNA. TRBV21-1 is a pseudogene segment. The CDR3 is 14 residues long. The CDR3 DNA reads TGTGCCAGCAGCAGTACACAGGGGGACTATGGCTACACCTTC. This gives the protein CASSSTQGDYGYTF.

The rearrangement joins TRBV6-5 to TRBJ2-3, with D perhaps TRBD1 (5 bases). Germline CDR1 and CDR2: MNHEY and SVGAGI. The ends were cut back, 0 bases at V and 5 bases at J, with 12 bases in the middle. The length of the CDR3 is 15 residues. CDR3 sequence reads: CASSYSRQGGDTQYF. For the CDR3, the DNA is TGTGCCAGCAGTTACTCGCGGCAGGGCGGAGATACGCAGTATTTT.

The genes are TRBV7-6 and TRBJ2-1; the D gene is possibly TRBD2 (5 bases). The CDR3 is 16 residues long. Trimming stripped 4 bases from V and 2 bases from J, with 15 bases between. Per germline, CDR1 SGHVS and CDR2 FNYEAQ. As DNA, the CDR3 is TGTGCCAGCAGCTCAGTAGGACTGGGAACCTACAATGAGCAGTTCTTC. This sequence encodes CASSSVGLGTYNEQFF.

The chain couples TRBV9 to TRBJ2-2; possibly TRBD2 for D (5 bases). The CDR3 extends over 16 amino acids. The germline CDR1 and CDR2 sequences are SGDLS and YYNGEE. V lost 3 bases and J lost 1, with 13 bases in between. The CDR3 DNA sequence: TGTGCCAGCAGCGCAGTGGCTAGCCGGAACACCGGGGAGCTGTTTTTT. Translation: CASSAVASRNTGELFF. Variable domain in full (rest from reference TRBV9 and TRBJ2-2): DSGVTQTPKHLITATGQRVTLRCSPRSGDLSVYWYQQSLDQGLQFLIQYYNGEERAKGNILERFSAQQFPDLHSELNLSSLELGDSALYFCASSAVASRNTGELFFGEGSRLTVL.

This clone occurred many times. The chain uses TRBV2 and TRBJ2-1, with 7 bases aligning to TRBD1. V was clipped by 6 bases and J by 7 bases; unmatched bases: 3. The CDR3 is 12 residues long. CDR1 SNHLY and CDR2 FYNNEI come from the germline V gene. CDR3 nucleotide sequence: TGTGCCAGCAGCGCGACAGGGAATGAGCAGTTCTTC. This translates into CASSATGNEQFF.

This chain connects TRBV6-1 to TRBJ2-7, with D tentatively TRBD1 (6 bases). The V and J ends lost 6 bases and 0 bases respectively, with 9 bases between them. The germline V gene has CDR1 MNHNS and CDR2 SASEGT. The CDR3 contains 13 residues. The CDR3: CASRKTGSYEQYF. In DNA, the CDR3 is TGTGCCAGCAGAAAGACAGGCTCCTACGAGCAGTACTTC.

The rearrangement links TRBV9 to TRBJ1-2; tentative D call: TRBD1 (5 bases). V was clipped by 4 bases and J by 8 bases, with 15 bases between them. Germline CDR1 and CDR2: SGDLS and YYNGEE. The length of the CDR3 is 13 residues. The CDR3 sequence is CASSPKPTGGYTF. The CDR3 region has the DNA TGTGCCAGCAGCCCCAAGCCCACAGGAGGCTACACCTTC.

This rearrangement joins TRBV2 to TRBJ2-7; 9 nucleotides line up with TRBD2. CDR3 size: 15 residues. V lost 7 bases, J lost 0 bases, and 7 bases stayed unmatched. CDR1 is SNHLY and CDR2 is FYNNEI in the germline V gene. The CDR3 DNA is TGTGCCAGCAATACCCCGACTAGCGGCTCCTACGAGCAGTACTTC. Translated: CASNTPTSGSYEQYF.

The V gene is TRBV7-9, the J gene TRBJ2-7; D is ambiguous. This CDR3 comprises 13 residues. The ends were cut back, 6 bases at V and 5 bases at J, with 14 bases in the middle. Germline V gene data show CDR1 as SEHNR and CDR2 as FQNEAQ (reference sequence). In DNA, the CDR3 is TGTGCCAGCAGTCCTAACGAAGAGCACGAGCAGTACTTC. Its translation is CASSPNEEHEQYF.

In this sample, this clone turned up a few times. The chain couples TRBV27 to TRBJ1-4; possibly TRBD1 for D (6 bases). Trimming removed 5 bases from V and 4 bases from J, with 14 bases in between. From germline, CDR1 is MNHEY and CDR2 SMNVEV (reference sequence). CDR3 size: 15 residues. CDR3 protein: CASSPQGQINEKLFF. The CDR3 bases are TGTGCCAGCAGTCCTCAGGGGCAAATTAATGAAAAACTGTTTTTT.

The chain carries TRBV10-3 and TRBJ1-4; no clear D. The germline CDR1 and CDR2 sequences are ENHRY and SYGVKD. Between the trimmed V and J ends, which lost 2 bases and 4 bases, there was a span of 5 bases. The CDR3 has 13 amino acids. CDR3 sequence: CAISERGNEKLFF. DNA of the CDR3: TGTGCCATCAGTGAGCGAGGTAATGAAAAACTGTTTTTT.

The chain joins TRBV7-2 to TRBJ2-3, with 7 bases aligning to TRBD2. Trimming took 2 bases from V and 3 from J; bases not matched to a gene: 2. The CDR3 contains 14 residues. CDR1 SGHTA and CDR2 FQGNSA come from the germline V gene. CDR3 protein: CASSLRRGTDTQYF. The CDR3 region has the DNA TGTGCCAGCAGCTTAAGGCGGGGGACAGATACGCAGTATTTT. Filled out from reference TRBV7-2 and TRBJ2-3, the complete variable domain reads GAGVSQSPSNKVTEKGKDVELRCDPISGHTALYWYRQSLGQGLEFLIYFQGNSAPDKSGLPSDRFSAERTGGSVSTLTIQRTQQEDSAVYLCASSLRRGTDTQYFGPGTRLTVL.

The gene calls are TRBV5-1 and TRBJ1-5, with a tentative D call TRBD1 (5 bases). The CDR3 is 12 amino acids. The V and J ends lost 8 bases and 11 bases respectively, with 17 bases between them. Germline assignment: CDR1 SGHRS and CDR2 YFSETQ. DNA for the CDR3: TGCGCCAGTCAGGCGGGGGTCCCGTCCCAGCATTTT. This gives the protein CASQAGVPSQHF.

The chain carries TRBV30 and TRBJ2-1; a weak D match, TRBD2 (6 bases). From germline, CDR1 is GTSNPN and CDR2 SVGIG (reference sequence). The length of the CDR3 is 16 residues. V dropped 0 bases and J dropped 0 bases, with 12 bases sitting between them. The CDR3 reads CAWSVLGAGSYNEQFF. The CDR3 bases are TGTGCCTGGAGTGTACTCGGAGCGGGCTCCTACAATGAGCAGTTCTTC.

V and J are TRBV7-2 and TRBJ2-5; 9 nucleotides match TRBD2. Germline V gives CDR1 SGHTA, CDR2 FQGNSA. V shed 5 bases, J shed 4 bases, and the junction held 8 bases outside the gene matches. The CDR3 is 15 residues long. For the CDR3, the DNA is TGTGCCAGCAGCCAGACTAGCGGAGGAGTAGAGACCCAGTACTTC. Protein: CASSQTSGGVETQYF.